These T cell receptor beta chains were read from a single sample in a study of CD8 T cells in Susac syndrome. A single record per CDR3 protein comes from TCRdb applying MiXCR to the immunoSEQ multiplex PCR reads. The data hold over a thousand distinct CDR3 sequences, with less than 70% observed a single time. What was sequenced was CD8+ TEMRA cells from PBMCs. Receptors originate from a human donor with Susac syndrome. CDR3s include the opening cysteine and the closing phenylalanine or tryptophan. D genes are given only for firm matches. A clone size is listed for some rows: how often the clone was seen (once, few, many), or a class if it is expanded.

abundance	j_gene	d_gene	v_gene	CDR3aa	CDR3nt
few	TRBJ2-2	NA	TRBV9	CASSVTRVRGNTGELFF	TGTGCCAGCAGCGTTACTCGGGTCAGGGGTAACACCGGGGAGCTGTTTTTT
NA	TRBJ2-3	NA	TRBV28	CASSPGNTYTQYF	TGTGCCAGCTCCCCTGGGAACACATATACGCAGTATTTT
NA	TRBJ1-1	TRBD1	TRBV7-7	CASSLGEGQGDSRNTEAFF	TGTGCTAGCAGCTTAGGGGAGGGACAGGGGGACTCCAGGAACACTGAAGCTTTCTTT
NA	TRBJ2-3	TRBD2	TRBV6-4	CASSDSTSGGTDTQYF	TGTGCCAGCAGTGACTCGACTAGCGGGGGCACAGATACGCAGTATTTT
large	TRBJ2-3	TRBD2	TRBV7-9	CAFGGDRPDTQYF	TGTGCCTTTGGGGGGGATCGCCCAGATACGCAGTATTTT
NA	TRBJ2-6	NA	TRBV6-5	CASSYVWGNSGANVLTF	TGTGCCAGCAGTTACGTTTGGGGCAACTCTGGGGCCAACGTCCTGACTTTC
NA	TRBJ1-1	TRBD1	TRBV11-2	CASSFQPGQGDSRNTEAF	TGTGCCAGCAGCTTTCAACCGGGACAGGGGGACTCCAGGAACACTGAAGCTTTC
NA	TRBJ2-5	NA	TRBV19	CASSTRQVQETQYF	TGTGCCAGTAGTACCCGACAGGTTCAAGAGACCCAGTACTTC
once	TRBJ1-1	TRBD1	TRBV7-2	CASSFSRGQGDSRNTEAFF	TGTGCCAGCAGCTTTAGTCGGGGACAGGGGGACTCCAGGAACACTGAAGCTTTCTTT
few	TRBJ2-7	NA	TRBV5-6	CASSLRAGEQYF	TGTGCCAGCAGCTTGAGGGCAGGCGAGCAGTACTTC
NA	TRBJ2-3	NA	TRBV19	CASSIFGGSTDTQYF	TGTGCCAGTAGTATCTTCGGCGGATCCACAGATACGCAGTATTTT
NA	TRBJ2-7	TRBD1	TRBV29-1	CGVVGTGFTYEQYF	TGCGGCGTTGTCGGGACAGGGTTCACCTACGAGCAGTACTTC
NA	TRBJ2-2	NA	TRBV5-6	CASSLGGSSGELFFF	NA
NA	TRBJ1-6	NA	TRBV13	CASNFYNSPLHF	TGTGCCAGCAACTTCTATAATTCACCCCTCCACTTT
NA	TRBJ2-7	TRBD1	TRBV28	CASRRVTGHEQYF	TGTGCCAGCAGGAGAGTGACAGGGCACGAGCAGTACTTC
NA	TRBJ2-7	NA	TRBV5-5	CASSLRAPSYEQYF	TGTGCCAGCAGCTTGCGGGCCCCCTCCTACGAGCAGTACTTC
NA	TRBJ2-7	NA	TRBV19	CASSDRRYEQYF	TGTGCCAGTAGTGACAGGAGGTACGAGCAGTACTTC
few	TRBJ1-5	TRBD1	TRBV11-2	CASSLGTGDQPQHF	TGTGCCAGCAGCTTAGGCACAGGGGATCAGCCCCAGCATTTT
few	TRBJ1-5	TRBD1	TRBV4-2	CASSQDRDRDSSNQPQHF	TGTGCCAGCAGCCAAGATCGCGACAGGGACTCTAGCAATCAGCCCCAGCATTTT
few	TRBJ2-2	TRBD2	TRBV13	CASTPSGEYTGELFF	TGTGCCAGCACTCCAAGCGGGGAGTACACCGGGGAGCTGTTTTTT
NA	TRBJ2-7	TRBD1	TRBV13	CASSLAGTGKSAYEQYF	TGTGCCAGCAGCTTAGCCGGGACAGGAAAAAGTGCTTACGAGCAGTACTTC
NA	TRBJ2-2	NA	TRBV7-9	CARSGSRETFTGELFF	TGTGCCAGATCTGGCTCCCGTGAGACGTTCACCGGGGAGCTGTTTTTT
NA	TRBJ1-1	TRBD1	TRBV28	CASTDRALGNTEAFF	TGTGCCAGCACAGACAGGGCCTTAGGGAACACTGAAGCTTTCTTT
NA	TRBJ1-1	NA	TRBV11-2	CASSFHPGLVDSRNTEAFF	TGTGCCAGCAGCTTTCATCCGGGACTGGTGGACTCCAGGAACACTGAAGCTTTCTTT
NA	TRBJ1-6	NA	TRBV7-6	CASSLVAGPNSPLHF	TGTGCCAGCAGCTTAGTCGCAGGGCCTAATTCACCCCTCCACTTT
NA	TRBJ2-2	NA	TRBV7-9	CVPSRREDRPTGELFF	TGTGTCCCCAGCCGAAGGGAGGACAGACCCACCGGGGAGCTGTTTTTT
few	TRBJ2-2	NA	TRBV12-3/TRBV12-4	CASSLDHGTGELFF	TGTGCCAGCAGTTTAGACCACGGGACCGGGGAGCTGTTTTTT
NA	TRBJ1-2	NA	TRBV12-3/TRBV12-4	CASSLDQPLEGWVHYGYTF	TGTGCCAGCAGTTTGGACCAACCACTTGAGGGTTGGGTTCACTATGGCTACACCTTC
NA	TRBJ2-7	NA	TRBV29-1	CSVVEQYF	TGCAGCGTTGTCGAGCAGTACTTC
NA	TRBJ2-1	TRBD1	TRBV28	CASSSWTGSYNEQFF	TGTGCCAGCAGTTCCTGGACAGGGTCCTACAATGAGCAGTTCTTC
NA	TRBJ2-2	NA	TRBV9	CASSVARDRYNTGELFF	TGTGCCAGCAGCGTAGCTAGGGACCGGTATAACACCGGGGAGCTGTTTTTT
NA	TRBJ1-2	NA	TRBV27	CASSPGSVGGYTF	TGTGCCAGCAGCCCCGGTAGTGTCGGGGGCTACACCTTC
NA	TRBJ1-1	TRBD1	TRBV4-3	CASSLGFGQGGIRVNTEAFF	TGCGCCAGCAGCCTAGGGTTTGGTCAGGGGGGAATAAGGGTGAACACTGAAGCTTTCTTT
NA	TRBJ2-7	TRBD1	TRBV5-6	CASSPMSGTGFSYEQYF	TGTGCCAGCAGCCCGATGTCCGGGACAGGGTTCTCCTACGAGCAGTACTTC
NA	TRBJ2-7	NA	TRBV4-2	CASSQQSRNYEQYF	TGTGCCAGCAGCCAGCAGTCAAGGAACTACGAGCAGTACTTC